The clone carrying this T cell receptor beta chain has only one observation. The antigen remains undetermined. Method: immunoSEQ multiplex PCR; TCRdb's copy keeps in-frame clones and lacks some. The table lists 150,000 to 200,000 clones, approximately 90% of them singletons. V gave up 3 bases and J gave up 5 bases, with 11 bases separating them. The V gene's germline CDR1 is WNHNN and CDR2 SYGVQD (reference sequence). The CDR3 extends over 13 amino acids. The record originates from a study of T cell responses to AZD1222 COVID-19 vaccine. Study outcomes and limitations: The donor group comprised mostly white British people and more females; the analysis possibly underestimated clonal diversity.

Specimen: peripheral blood, collected 28 days after the second AZD1222 dose. The clonotype comes from an adult who received the AZD1222 COVID-19 vaccine. V usage is TRBV10-1 and J usage is TRBJ2-7, with D perhaps matching TRBD2 (5 bases). CDR3 amino acids: CASSDPTEDEQYF. CDR3 sequence (DNA): TGCGCCAGCAGTGACCCTACGGAGGACGAGCAGTACTTC.